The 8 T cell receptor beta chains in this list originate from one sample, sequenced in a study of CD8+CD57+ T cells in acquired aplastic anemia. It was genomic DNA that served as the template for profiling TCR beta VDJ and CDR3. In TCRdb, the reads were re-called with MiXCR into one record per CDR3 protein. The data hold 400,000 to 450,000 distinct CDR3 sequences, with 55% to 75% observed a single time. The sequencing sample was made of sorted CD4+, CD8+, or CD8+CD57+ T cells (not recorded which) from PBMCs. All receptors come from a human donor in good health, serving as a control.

The CDR3 region has the DNA TGTGCCAGCAGCCTTAGTACCGACTCGGGAAACAACTTATATTTT. It codes for CASSLSTDSGNNLYF. The chain is built from TRBV7-2 and TRBJ1-3; no firm D call. This CDR3 is built from 15 residues. The germline gives CDR1 SGHTA, CDR2 FQGNSA. Trimming shortened V by 5 bases and J by 14 bases, and 25 bases separated the two germline ends.

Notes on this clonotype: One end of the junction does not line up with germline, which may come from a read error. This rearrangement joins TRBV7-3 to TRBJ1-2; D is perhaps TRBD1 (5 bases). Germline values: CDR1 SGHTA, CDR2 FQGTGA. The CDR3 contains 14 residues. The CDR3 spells CASSPGHTNNRYIF. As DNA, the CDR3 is TGTGCCAGCAGCCCCGGACACACTAACAATAGATACATCTTC.

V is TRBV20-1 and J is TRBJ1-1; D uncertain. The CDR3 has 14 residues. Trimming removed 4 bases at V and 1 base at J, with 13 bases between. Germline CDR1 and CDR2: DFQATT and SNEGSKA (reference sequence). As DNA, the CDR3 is TGCAGTGCTACGGGCGCTCGAGCGAACACTGAAGCTTTCTTT. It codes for CSATGARANTEAFF.

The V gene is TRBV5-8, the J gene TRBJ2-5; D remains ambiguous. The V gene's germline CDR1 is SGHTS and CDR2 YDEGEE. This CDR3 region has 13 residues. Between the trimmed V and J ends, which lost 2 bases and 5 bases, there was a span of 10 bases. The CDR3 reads CASSFPSGETQYF. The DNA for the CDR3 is TGTGCCAGCAGCTTCCCCTCCGGGGAGACCCAGTACTTC.

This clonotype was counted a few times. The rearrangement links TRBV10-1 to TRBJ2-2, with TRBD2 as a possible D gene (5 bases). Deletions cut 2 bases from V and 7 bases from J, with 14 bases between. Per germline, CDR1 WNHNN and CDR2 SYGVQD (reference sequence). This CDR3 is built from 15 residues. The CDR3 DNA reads TGCGCCAGCAGTGAGAGGCGGGCGGGTGGCGGGGAGCTGTTTTTT. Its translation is CASSERRAGGGELFF.

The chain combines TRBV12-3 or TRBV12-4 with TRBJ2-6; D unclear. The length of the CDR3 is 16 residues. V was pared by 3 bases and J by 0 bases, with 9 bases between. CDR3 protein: CASSFRISSGANVLTF. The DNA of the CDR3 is TGTGCCAGCAGTTTCAGGATAAGCTCTGGGGCCAACGTCCTGACTTTC.

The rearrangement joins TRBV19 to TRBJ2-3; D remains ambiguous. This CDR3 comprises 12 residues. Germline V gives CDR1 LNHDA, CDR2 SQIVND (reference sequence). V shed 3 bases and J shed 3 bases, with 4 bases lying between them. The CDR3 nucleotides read TGTGCCAGTAGTATCTCTACAGATACGCAGTATTTT. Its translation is CASSISTDTQYF.

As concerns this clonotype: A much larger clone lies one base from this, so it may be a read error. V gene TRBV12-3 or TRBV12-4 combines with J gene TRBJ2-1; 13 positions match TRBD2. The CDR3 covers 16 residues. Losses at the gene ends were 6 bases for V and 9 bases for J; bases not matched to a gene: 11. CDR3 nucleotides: TGTGCCAGCAGCCTGACTAGCGGGGGGCCTCCAATTGAGCAGTTCTTC. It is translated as CASSLTSGGPPIEQFF.